This TCR beta chain was identified during a study of T cell responses to AZD1222 COVID-19 vaccine. General study findings and limits: Donors in the cohort were predominantly white British and more often female, and clonal diversity was possibly underestimated. Only six or seven AZD1222 recipients tested seropositive at baseline. The study found vaccine-associated CD4 TCRs spanning spike, dominant at 160-218 and 743-854. Compared with day 0, the breadth and depth of the Spike-specific TCR repertoire rose significantly after two doses of AZD1222.

This clone was seen once. Antigen: not known. CDR1 SGHTA and CDR2 FQGNSA come from the germline V gene. The ends were cut back, 3 bases at V and 2 bases at J, with 11 bases in the middle. This CDR3 has 15 amino acids. Sequenced by immunoSEQ multiplex PCR; TCRdb stores in-frame clones only, minus some. The table lists under 200,000 clones, 90% of them singletons, with approximately 1.4% in the top ten. J is TRBJ1-3 and V is TRBV7-2; maybe TRBD1 (5 bases). The sequenced sample was peripheral blood, obtained on day 0 of AZD1222 vaccination. The origin of this receptor is an adult in good health. The CDR3 spells CASSFRVQPGNTIYF. The CDR3 region has the DNA TGTGCCAGCAGCTTCAGGGTCCAACCTGGAAACACCATATATTTT.